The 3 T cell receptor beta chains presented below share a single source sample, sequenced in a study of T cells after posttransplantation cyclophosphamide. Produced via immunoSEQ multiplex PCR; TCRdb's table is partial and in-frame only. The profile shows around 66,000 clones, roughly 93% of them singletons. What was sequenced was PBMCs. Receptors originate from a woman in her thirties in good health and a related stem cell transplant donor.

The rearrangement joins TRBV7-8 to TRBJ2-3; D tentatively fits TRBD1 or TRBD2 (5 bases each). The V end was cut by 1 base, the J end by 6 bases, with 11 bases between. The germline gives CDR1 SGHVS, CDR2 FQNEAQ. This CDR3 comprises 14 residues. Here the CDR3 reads CASSLVGVEDTQYF. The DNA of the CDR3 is TGTGCCAGCAGCTTAGTGGGGGTGGAGGATACGCAGTATTTT.

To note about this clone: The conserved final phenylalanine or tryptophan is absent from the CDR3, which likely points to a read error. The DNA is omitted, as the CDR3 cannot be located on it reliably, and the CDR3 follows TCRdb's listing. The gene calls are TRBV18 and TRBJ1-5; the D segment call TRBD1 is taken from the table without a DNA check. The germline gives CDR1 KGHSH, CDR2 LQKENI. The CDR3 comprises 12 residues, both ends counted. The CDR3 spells CASSPSLGQAEY.

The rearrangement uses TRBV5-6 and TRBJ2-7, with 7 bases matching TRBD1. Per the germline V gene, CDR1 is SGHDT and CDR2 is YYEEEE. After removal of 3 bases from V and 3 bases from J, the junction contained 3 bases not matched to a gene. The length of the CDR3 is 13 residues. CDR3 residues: CASSWDSSYEQYF. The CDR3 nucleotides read TGTGCCAGCAGCTGGGACAGCAGCTACGAGCAGTACTTC.